This T cell receptor (beta chain) is drawn from a study of blood T cell repertoires in COVID-19. Looking at the study overall: Some COVID-19 samples were acute and others convalescent; all came from the United States, Italy and Spain. Sample material is recorded as cDNA or gDNA derived from T cells, B-cell-depleted T cells, or PBMCs.

This clone was seen only a few times. The CDR3 runs 15 residues. Germline CDR1 is MNHEY and CDR2 is SMNVEV (reference sequence). Trimming took 10 bases from V and 4 from J; bases not matched to a gene: 16. As handled by the study authors: Cell counts per sample came from amplifying reference gene primers. Clones were read by immunoSEQ multiplex PCR, and TCRdb kept only the in-frame ones, dropping some. D and trimming come from the DNA, and the V and J calls and clone size come from that table. Among around 85,000 clones listed, around 86% were seen once. This clonotype was obtained from a man aged 50 or older with active COVID-19. This chain connects TRBV27 to TRBJ2-7; 7 bases align to TRBD2. Material for sequencing was peripheral blood. Written as DNA, the CDR3 is TGTGCCACAAGGGCGGGAGCGCTGGTAGCGTACGAGCAGTACTTC. Amino acids: CATRAGALVAYEQYF.